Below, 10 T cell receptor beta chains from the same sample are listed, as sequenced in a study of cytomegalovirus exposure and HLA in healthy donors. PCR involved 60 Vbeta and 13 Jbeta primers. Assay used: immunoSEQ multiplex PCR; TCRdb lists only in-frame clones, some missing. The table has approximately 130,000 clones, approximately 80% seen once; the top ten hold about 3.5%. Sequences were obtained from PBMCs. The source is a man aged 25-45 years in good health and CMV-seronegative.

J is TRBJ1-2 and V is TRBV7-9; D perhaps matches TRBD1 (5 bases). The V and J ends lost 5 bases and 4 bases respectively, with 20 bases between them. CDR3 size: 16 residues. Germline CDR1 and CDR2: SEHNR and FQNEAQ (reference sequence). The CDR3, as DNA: TGTGCCAGCAGCCTACAAATCGGGGGGGGGTTCTATGGCTACACCTTC. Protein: CASSLQIGGGFYGYTF. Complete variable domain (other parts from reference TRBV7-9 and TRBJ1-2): DTGVSQNPRHKITKRGQNVTFRCDPISEHNRLYWYRQTLGQGPEFLTYFQNEAQLEKSRLLSDRFSAERPKGSFSTLEIQRTEQGDSAMYLCASSLQIGGGFYGYTFGSGTRLTVV.

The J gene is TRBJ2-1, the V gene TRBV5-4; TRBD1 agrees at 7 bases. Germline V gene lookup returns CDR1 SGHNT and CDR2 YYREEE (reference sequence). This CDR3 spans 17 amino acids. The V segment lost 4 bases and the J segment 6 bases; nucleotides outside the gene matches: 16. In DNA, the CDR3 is TGTGCCAGCAGCCTGACCGGTCAGGGGGAGAGCCGCAATGAGCAGTTCTTC. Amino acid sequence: CASSLTGQGESRNEQFF.

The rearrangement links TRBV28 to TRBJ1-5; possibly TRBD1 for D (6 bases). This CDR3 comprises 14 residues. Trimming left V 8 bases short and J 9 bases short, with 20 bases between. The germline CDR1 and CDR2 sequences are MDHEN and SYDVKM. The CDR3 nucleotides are TGTGCCAGCTCCCCCGGGGGGGCCCCGGGGCCCCAGCATTTT. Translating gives CASSPGGAPGPQHF. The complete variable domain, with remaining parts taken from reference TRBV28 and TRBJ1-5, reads DVKVTQSSRYLVKRTGEKVFLECVQDMDHENMFWYRQDPGLGLRLIYFSYDVKMKEKGDIPEGYSVSREKKERFSLILESASTNQTSMYLCASSPGGAPGPQHFGDGTRLSIL.

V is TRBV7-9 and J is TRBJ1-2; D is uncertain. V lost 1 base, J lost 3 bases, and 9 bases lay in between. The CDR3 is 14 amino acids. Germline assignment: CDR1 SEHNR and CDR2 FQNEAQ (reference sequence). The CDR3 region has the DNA TGTGCCAGCAGCTTAGAGCGGGTCTACTATGGCTACACCTTC. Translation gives CASSLERVYYGYTF. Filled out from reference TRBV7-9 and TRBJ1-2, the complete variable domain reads DTGVSQNPRHKITKRGQNVTFRCDPISEHNRLYWYRQTLGQGPEFLTYFQNEAQLEKSRLLSDRFSAERPKGSFSTLEIQRTEQGDSAMYLCASSLERVYYGYTFGSGTRLTVV.

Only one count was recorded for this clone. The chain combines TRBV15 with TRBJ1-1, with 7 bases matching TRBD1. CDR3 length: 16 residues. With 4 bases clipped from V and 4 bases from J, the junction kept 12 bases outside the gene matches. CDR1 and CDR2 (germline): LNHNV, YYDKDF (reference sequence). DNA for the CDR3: TGTGCCACCAGCAAGGCGGCCCAGGCAGGGGGCACTGAAGCTTTCTTT. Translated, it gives CATSKAAQAGGTEAFF.

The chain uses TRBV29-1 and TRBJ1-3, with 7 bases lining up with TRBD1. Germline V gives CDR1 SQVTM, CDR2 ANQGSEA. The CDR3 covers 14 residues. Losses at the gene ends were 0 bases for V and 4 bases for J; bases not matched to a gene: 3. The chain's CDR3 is CSVEETGRGNTIYF. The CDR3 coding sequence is TGCAGCGTTGAAGAGACAGGGCGCGGAAACACCATATATTTT. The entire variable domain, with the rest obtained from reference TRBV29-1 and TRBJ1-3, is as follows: SAVISQKPSRDICQRGTSLTIQCQVDSQVTMMFWYRQQPGQSLTLIATANQGSEATYESGFVIDKFPISRPNLTFSTLTVSNMSPEDSSIYLCSVEETGRGNTIYFGEGSWLTVV.

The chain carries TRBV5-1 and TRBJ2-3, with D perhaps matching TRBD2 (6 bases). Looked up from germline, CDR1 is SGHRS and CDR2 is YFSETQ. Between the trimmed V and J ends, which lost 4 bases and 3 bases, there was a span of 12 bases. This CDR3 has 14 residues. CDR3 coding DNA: TGCGCCAGCAGCGAGCGGGCAACGACAGATACGCAGTATTTT. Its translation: CASSERATTDTQYF.

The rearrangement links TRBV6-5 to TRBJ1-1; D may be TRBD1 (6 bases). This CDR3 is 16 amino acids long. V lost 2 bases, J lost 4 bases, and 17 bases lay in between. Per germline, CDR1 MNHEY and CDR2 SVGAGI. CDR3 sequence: CASSYALVGGSTEAFF. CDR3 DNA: TGTGCCAGCAGTTACGCTCTAGTAGGGGGTAGCACTGAAGCTTTCTTT.

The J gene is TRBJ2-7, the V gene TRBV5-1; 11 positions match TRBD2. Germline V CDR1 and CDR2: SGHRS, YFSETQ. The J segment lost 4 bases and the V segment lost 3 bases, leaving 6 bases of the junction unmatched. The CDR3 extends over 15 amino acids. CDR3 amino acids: CASSSSGTSGYEQYF. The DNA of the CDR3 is TGCGCCAGCAGCTCTTCCGGGACTAGCGGTTACGAGCAGTACTTC.

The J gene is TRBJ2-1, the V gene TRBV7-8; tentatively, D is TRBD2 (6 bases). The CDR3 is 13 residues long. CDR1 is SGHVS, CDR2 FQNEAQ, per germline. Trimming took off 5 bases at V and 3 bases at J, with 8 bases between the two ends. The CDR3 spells CASSPGSYNEQFF. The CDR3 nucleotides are TGTGCCAGCAGCCCCGGGAGCTACAATGAGCAGTTCTTC.